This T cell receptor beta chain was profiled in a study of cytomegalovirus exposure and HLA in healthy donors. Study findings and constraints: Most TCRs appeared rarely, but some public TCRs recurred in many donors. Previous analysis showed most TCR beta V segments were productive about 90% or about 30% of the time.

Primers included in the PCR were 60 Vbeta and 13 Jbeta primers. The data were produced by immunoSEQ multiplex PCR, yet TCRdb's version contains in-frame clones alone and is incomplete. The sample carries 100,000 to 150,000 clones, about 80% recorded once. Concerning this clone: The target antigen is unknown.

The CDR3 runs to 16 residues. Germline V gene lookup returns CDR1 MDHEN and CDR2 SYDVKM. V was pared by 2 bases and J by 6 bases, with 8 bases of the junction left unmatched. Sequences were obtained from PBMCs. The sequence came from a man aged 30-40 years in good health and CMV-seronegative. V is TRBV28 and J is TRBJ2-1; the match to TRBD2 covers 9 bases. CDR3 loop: CASSLLSGLAFNEQFF. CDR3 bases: TGTGCCAGCAGTTTACTTTCGGGACTAGCATTCAATGAGCAGTTCTTC.